Given below is one T cell receptor beta chain in context. The sample comes from a study of cytomegalovirus exposure and HLA in healthy donors. J gave up 5 bases and V 3 bases, and 5 bases lay outside the gene matches. Per the germline V gene, CDR1 is SGHNT and CDR2 is YYREEE (reference sequence). This CDR3 is built from 15 residues. The PCR employed 60 Vbeta primers together with 13 Jbeta primers. Libraries were prepared by immunoSEQ multiplex PCR; TCRdb keeps only in-frame clonotypes and omits some of them. Its listing shows about 160,000 clones. This sequence originates from a man aged 30 to 45 in good health and CMV-seronegative. Sequencing input: PBMCs. The chain joins TRBV5-4 to TRBJ2-1; 10 bases align to TRBD2. The CDR3 reads CASSSGLAFNNEQFF. The CDR3 DNA reads as TGTGCCAGCAGCTCGGGACTAGCGTTTAACAATGAGCAGTTCTTC.